This is a list of T cell receptor beta chains from one sample in a study of blood T cell repertoires in COVID-19. Some clones are missing from TCRdb's copy, which holds only in-frame ones; the method was immunoSEQ multiplex PCR. The table has approximately 130,000 clones, 88% seen once. Sequences were obtained from peripheral blood. The receptor source for this set is a man aged 45-65 years with acute or convalescent COVID-19. Both conserved end residues are part of each CDR3. The D gene is left open where the match is weak. Clone sizes are given selectively: once, few, many, or a class where the clone is expanded.

j_call v_call d_call clone_size cdr3_aa cdr3_nt
TRBJ2-7 TRBV5-8 TRBD1 . CASSRGTDYEQYF TGTGCCAGCAGCCGAGGGACAGATTACGAGCAGTACTTC
TRBJ2-7 TRBV19 TRBD2 . CASSDGLAGFSSYEQYF TGTGCCAGTAGTGATGGACTAGCGGGATTCTCCTCCTACGAGCAGTACTTC
TRBJ1-2 TRBV6-5 . . CASSYSIPGEIGGYTF TGTGCCAGCAGTTACTCGATTCCAGGGGAGATTGGCGGCTACACCTTC
TRBJ2-2 TRBV19 TRBD2 . CASSLPRTLREGPGELFF TGTGCCAGTAGCCTACCCCGAACCTTGCGGGAGGGCCCCGGGGAGCTGTTTTTT
TRBJ2-7 TRBV30 TRBD2 . CAWTGLAGNEQYF TGTGCCTGGACCGGACTAGCGGGAAACGAGCAGTACTTC
TRBJ2-7 TRBV7-8 TRBD2 . CASSLRAGLTYEQYF TGTGCCAGCAGCTTGCGAGCGGGACTAACCTACGAGCAGTACTTC
TRBJ2-7 TRBV9 . . CASSPMGLSSYEQYF TGTGCCAGCAGCCCTATGGGGCTTTCCTCCTACGAGCAGTACTTC
TRBJ2-3 TRBV7-6 TRBD1 . CASSSNRGRTDTQYF TGTGCCAGCAGCAGCAACAGGGGGAGGACAGATACGCAGTATTTT
TRBJ2-7 TRBV5-5 TRBD1 . CASSLGAGKGQGAYEQYF TGTGCCAGCAGCCTGGGAGCGGGAAAAGGACAGGGGGCTTACGAGCAGTACTTC
TRBJ2-1 TRBV27 TRBD2 . CASSLFSRTSGSSDYNEQFF TGTGCCAGCAGTTTATTTTCCCGGACTAGCGGGAGTTCCGACTACAATGAGCAGTTCTTC
TRBJ1-5 TRBV30 TRBD1 once CAWSVTGGQPQHF TGTGCCTGGAGTGTGACAGGGGGTCAGCCCCAGCATTTT
TRBJ1-1 TRBV19 . . CASMVGRETEAFF TGTGCCAGTATGGTGGGGCGGGAGACTGAAGCTTTCTTT
TRBJ2-7 TRBV5-6 TRBD2 . CASAIWTRNLYEQYF TGTGCCAGCGCTATATGGACTAGGAACCTCTACGAGCAGTACTTC
TRBJ2-6 TRBV7-8 . . CASSLGPGRSGANVLTF TGTGCCAGCAGCTTAGGGCCAGGGAGGTCGGGGGCCAACGTCCTGACTTTC
TRBJ2-3 TRBV10-1 TRBD2 once CATPRGRGTDTQYF TGCGCCACCCCCCGCGGGAGGGGGACAGATACGCAGTATTTT
TRBJ1-2 TRBV6-5 . . CASRGGQPTRRGYTF TGTGCCAGCAGAGGGGGTCAGCCAACCAGGAGGGGCTACACCTTC
TRBJ2-2 TRBV2 . . CASKEGLNTGELFF TGTGCCAGCAAGGAGGGGTTGAACACCGGGGAGCTGTTTTTT